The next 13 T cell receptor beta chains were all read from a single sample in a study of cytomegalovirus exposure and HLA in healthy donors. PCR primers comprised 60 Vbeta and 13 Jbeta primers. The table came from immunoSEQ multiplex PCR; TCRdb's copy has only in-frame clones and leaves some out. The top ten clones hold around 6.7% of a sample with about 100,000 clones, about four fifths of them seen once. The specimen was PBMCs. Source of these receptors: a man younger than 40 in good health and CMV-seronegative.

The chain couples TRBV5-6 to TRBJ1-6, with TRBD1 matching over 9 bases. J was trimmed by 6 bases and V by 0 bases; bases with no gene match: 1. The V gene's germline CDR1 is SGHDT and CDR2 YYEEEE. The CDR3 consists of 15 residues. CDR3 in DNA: TGTGCCAGCAGCTTGGGGACAGGGGCTAATTCACCCCTCCACTTT. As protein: CASSLGTGANSPLHF.

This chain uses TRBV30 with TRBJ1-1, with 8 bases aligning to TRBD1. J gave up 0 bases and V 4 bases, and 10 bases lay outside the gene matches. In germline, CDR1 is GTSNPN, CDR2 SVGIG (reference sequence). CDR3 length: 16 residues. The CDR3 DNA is TGTGCCTGGAACTCTAGAGCAGGGGGCATGAACACTGAAGCTTTCTTT. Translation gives CAWNSRAGGMNTEAFF. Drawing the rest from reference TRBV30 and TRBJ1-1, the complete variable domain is SQTIHQWPATLVQPVGSPLSLECTVEGTSNPNLYWYRQAAGRGLQLLFYSVGIGQISSEVPQNLSASRPQDRQFILSSKKLLLSDSGFYLCAWNSRAGGMNTEAFFGQGTRLTVV.

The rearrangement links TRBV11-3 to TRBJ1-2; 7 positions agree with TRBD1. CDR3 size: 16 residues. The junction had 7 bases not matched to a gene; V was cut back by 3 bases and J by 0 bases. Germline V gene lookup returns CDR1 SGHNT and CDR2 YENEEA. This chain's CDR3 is CASSFKTGHPNYGYTF. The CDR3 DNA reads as TGTGCCAGCAGCTTTAAGACAGGGCACCCTAACTATGGCTACACCTTC.

Here the CDR3 DNA reads TGTGCCAGCAGTCCGCCAGGGGTACTCACTGAAGCTTTCTTT. Its translation is CASSPPGVLTEAFF. The J gene is TRBJ1-1, the V gene TRBV27; D perhaps matches TRBD1 (6 bases). Trimming removed 5 bases at V and 4 bases at J, with 14 bases between. This CDR3 contains 14 residues. Germline loops: CDR1 MNHEY, CDR2 SMNVEV (reference sequence).

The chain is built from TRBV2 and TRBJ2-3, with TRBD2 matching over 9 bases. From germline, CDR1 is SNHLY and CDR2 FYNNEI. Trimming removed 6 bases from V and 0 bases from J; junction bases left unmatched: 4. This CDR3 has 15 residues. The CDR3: CASRLTSGSTDTQYF. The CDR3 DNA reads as TGTGCCAGCAGGCTTACTAGCGGGAGCACAGATACGCAGTATTTT.

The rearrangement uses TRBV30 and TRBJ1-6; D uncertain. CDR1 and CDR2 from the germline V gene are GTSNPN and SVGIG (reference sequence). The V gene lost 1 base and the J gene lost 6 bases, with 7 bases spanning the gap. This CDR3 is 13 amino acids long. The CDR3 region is CAWSDSINSPLHF. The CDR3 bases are TGTGCCTGGAGTGACAGTATTAATTCACCCCTCCACTTT.

The CDR3 nucleotides are TGTGCCAGCAGCTTAAGGAGTCAGGGATTGAACACCGGGGAGCTGTTTTTT. Translation gives CASSLRSQGLNTGELFF. The rearrangement uses TRBV11-2 and TRBJ2-2, with D perhaps TRBD1 (5 bases). The CDR3 sequence is 17 residues long. V lost 2 bases, J lost 1 base, and 14 bases lay in between. Germline V gives CDR1 SGHAT, CDR2 FQNNGV. The entire variable domain, with the rest obtained from reference TRBV11-2 and TRBJ2-2, is as follows: EAGVAQSPRYKIIEKRQSVAFWCNPISGHATLYWYQQILGQGPKLLIQFQNNGVVDDSQLPKDRFSAERLKGVDSTLKIQPAKLEDSAVYLCASSLRSQGLNTGELFFGEGSRLTVL.

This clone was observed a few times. In DNA, the CDR3 is TGTGCCAGTAGTATATCGGGTGGCTCGCCCTTTAGGAACATTCAGTACTTC. Protein: CASSISGGSPFRNIQYF. V gene TRBV19 combines with J gene TRBJ2-4; D is uncertain. V shed 2 bases and J shed 7 bases, with 21 bases lying between them. Germline CDR1 is LNHDA and CDR2 is SQIVND (reference sequence). The CDR3 length is 17 residues.

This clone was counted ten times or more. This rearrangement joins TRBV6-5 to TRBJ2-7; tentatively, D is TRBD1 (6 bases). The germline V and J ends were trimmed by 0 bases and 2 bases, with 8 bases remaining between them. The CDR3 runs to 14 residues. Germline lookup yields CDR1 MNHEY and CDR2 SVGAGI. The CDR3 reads CASSYSNRAYEQYF. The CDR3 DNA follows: TGTGCCAGCAGTTACTCGAACAGGGCCTACGAGCAGTACTTC.

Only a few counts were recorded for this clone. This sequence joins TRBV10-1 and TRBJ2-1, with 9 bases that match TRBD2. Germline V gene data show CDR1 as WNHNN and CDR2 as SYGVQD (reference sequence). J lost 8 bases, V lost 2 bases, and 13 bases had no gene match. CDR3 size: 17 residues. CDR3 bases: TGCGCCAGCAGTGAGGAACTAGCGGGTGCCCCTACGGATGAGCAGTTCTTC. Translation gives CASSEELAGAPTDEQFF.

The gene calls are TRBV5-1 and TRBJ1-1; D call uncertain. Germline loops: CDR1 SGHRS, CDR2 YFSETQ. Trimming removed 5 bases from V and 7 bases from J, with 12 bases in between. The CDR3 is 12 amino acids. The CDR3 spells CASSLDGDEAFF. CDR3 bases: TGCGCCAGCAGTCTAGACGGGGATGAAGCTTTCTTT.

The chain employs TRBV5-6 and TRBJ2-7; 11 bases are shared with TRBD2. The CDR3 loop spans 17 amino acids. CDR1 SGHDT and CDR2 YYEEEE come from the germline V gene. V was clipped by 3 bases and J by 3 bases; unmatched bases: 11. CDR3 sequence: CASSSGLADGHNYEQYF. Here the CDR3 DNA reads TGTGCCAGCAGCTCGGGACTAGCGGATGGTCACAACTACGAGCAGTACTTC.

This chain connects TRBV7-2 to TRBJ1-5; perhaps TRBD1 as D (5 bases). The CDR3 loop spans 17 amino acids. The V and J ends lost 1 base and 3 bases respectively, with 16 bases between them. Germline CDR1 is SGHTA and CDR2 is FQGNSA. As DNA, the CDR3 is TGTGCCAGCAGCTTAGATCGGTTTGACAGCCTCAATCAGCCCCAGCATTTT. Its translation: CASSLDRFDSLNQPQHF.